This T cell receptor (beta chain) was recorded in a study of monozygotic twins with cystic fibrosis. Looking at the study overall: With about 15 PCR cycles, barcoded libraries came from about 3 micrograms of fragmented DNA.

This CDR3 contains 12 residues. V lost 5 bases to trimming and J lost 14 bases, with 15 bases between them. Germline V gene lookup returns CDR1 LGHNT and CDR2 FRNRAP. Produced via immunoSEQ multiplex PCR; TCRdb's table is partial and in-frame only. The sample includes around 27,000 clones, 95% to 98% of them seen just once. This clonotype was obtained from a girl aged 2 to 10 with cystic fibrosis. This chain links TRBV12-5 with TRBJ1-4; possibly TRBD1 for D (5 bases). Source material: blood. The CDR3 DNA follows: TGTGCTAGTGGTCCGCCGGCGGGACCTCTGTTTTTT. It encodes CASGPPAGPLFF.